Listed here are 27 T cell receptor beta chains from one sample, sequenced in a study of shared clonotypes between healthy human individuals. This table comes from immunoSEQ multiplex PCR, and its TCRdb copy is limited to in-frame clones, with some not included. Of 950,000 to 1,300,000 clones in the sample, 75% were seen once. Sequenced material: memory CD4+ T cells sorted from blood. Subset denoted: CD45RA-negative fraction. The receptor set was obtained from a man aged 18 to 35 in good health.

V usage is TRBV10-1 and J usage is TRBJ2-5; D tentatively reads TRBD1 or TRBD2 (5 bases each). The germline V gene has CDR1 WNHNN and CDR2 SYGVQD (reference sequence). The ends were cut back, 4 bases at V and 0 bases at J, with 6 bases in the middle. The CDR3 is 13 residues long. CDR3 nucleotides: TGCGCCAGCAGTGTGGGGGACCAAGAGACCCAGTACTTC. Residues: CASSVGDQETQYF.

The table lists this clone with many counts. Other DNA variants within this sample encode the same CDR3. The CDR3 nucleotides are TGTGCCAGCAGAAGGGACAACTCCTACGAGCAGTACTTC. Translation gives CASRRDNSYEQYF. The rearrangement joins TRBV6-5 to TRBJ2-7; perhaps TRBD1 as D (6 bases). Trimming cost V 6 bases and J 0 bases, with 9 bases left between them. The CDR3 sequence is 13 residues long. The germline V gene has CDR1 MNHEY and CDR2 SVGAGI.

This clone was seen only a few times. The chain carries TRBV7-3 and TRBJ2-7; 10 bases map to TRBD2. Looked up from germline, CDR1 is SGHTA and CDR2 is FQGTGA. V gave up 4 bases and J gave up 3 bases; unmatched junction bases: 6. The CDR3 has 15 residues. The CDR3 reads CASSSLAGAHYEQYF. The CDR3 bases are TGTGCCAGCAGCTCTCTAGCGGGGGCCCACTACGAGCAGTACTTC.

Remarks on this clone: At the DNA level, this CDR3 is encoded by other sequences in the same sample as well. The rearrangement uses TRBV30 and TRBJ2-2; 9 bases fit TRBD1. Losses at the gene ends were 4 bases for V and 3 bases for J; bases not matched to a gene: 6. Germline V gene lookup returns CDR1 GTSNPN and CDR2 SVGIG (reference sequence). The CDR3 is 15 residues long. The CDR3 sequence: CAWTSGTGYTGELFF. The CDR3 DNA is TGTGCCTGGACGAGCGGGACAGGGTACACCGGGGAGCTGTTTTTT.

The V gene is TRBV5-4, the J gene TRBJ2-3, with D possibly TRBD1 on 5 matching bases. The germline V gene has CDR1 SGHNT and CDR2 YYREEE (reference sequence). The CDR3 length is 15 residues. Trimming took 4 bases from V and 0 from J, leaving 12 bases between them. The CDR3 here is CASSQTAGSTDTQYF. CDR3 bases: TGTGCCAGCAGCCAGACAGCTGGGAGCACAGATACGCAGTATTTT. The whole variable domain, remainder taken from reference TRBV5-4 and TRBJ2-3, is ETGVTQSPTHLIKTRGQQVTLRCSSQSGHNTVSWYQQALGQGPQFIFQYYREEENGRGNFPPRFSGLQFPNYSSELNVNALELDDSALYLCASSQTAGSTDTQYFGPGTRLTVL.

The CDR3, as DNA: TGTGCCAGCATCGCAGGGGGAGCGACAGATACGCAGTATTTT. This gives the protein CASIAGGATDTQYF. The J gene is TRBJ2-3, the V gene TRBV2; 7 bases map to TRBD1. V lost 7 bases and J lost 3; bases outside the gene matches: 7. The CDR3 consists of 14 residues. In germline, CDR1 is SNHLY, CDR2 FYNNEI.

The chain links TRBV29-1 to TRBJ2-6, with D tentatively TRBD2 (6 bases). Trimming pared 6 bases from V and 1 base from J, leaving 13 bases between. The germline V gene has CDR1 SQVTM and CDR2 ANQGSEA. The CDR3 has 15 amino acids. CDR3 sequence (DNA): TGCAGCGTCCTCACCCGGGGGTCTGGGGCCAACGTCCTGACTTTC. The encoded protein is CSVLTRGSGANVLTF.

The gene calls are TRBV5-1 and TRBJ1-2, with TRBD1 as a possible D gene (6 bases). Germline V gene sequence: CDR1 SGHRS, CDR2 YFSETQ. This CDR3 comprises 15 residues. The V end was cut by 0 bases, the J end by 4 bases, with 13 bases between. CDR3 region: CASSLGTEPVYGYTF. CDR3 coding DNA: TGCGCCAGCAGCTTGGGGACAGAACCAGTCTATGGCTACACCTTC.

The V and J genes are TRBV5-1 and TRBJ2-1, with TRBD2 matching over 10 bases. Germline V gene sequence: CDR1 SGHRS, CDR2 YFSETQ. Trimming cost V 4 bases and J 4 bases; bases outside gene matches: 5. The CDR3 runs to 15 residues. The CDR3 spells CASSEPSGSYNEQFF. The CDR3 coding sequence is TGCGCCAGCAGCGAACCTAGCGGGAGTTACAATGAGCAGTTCTTC. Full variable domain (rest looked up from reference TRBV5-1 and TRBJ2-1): KAGVTQTPRYLIKTRGQQVTLSCSPISGHRSVSWYQQTPGQGLQFLFEYFSETQRNKGNFPGRFSGRQFSNSRSEMNVSTLELGDSALYLCASSEPSGSYNEQFFGPGTRLTVL.

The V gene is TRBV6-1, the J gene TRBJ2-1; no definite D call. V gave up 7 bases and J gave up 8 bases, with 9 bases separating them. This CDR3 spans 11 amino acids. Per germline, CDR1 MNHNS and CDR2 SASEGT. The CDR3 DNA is TGTGCCAGCAACCTCATTCATGAGCAGTTCTTC. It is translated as CASNLIHEQFF.

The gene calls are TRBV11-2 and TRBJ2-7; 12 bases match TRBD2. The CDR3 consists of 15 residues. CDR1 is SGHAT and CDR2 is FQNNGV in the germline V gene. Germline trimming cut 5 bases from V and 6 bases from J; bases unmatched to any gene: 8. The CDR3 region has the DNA TGTGCCAGCAGCCTTGGACTAGCGGGACGCGGCGAGCAGTACTTC. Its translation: CASSLGLAGRGEQYF.

The CDR3: CASSQEYTSGSGPLSYTHEQYF. In DNA form, the CDR3 reads TGCGCCAGCAGCCAAGAATACACTAGCGGATCGGGGCCGCTTAGCTATACCCACGAGCAGTACTTC. This chain uses TRBV4-1 with TRBJ2-7; 8 nucleotides align to TRBD2. This CDR3 spans 22 amino acids. Germline CDR1 reads MGHRA; CDR2 reads YSYEKL. V shed 0 bases, J shed 5 bases, and the junction held 27 bases outside the gene matches.

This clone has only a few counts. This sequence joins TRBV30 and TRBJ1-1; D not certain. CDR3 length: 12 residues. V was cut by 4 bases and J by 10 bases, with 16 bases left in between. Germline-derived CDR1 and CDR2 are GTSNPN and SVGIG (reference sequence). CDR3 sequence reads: CAWKLVSTAAFF. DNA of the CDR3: TGTGCCTGGAAGCTCGTTTCCACCGCAGCTTTCTTT.

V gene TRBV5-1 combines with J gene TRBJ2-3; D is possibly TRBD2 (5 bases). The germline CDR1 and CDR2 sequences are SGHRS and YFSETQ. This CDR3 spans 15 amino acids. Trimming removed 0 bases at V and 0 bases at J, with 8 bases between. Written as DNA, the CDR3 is TGCGCCAGCAGCTTGGATACGGGAAGCACAGATACGCAGTATTTT. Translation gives CASSLDTGSTDTQYF.

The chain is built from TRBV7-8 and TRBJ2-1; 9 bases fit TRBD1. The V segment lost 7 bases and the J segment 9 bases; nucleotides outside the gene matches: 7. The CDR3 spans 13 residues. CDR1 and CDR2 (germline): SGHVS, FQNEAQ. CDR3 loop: CASTIGGQGEQFF. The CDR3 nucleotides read TGTGCCAGCACGATCGGGGGACAGGGTGAGCAGTTCTTC.

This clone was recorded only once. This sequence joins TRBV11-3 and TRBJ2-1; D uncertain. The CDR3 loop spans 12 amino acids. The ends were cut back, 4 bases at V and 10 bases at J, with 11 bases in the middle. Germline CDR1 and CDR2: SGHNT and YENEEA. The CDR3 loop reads CASSSTGREQFF. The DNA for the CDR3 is TGTGCCAGCAGCTCTACCGGAAGAGAGCAGTTCTTC.

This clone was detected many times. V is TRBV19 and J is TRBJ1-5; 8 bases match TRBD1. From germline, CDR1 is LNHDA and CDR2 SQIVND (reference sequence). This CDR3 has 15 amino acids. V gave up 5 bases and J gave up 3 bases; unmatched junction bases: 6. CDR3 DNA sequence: TGTGCCAGTAGTTCAGGACAGGGTTACAATCAGCCCCAGCATTTT. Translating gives CASSSGQGYNQPQHF.

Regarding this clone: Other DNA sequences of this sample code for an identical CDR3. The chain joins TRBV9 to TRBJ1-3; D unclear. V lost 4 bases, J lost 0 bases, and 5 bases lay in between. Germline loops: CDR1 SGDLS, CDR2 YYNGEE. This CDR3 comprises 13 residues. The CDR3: CASSPYSGNTIYF. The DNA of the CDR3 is TGTGCCAGCAGCCCATACTCTGGAAACACCATATATTTT. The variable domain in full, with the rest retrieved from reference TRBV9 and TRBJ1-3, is DSGVTQTPKHLITATGQRVTLRCSPRSGDLSVYWYQQSLDQGLQFLIQYYNGEERAKGNILERFSAQQFPDLHSELNLSSLELGDSALYFCASSPYSGNTIYFGEGSWLTVV.

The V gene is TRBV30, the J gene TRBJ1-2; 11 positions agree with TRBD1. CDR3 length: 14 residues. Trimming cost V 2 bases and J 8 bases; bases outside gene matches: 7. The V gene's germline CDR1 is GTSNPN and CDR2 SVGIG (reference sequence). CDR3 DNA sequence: TGTGCCTGGAGTTACCCGGGACAGGGGGGCGGCTACACCTTC. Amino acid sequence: CAWSYPGQGGGYTF.

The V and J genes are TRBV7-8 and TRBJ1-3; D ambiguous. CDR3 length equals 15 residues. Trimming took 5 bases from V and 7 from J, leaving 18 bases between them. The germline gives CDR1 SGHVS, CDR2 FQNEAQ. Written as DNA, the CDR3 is TGTGCCAGCAGCGTAAGAGGGCAGCCGGGGAACACCATATATTTT. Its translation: CASSVRGQPGNTIYF.

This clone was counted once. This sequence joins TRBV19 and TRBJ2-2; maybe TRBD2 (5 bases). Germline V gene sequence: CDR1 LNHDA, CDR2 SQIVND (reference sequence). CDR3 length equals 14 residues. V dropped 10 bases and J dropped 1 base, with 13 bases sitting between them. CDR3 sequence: CATKVGENTGELFF. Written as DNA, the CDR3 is TGTGCCACCAAGGTCGGGGAGAACACCGGGGAGCTGTTTTTT.

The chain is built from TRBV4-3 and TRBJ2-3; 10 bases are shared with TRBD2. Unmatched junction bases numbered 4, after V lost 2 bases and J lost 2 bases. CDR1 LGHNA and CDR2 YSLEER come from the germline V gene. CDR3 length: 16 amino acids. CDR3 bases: TGCGCCAGCAGCCAATCAGCGGGAGGGGACACAGATACGCAGTATTTT. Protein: CASSQSAGGDTDTQYF.

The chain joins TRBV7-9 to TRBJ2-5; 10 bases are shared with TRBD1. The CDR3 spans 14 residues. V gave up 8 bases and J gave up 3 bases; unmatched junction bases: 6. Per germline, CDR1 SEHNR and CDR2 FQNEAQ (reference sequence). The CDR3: CASLLGTGEETQYF. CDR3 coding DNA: TGTGCCAGCCTCCTCGGGACAGGGGAAGAGACCCAGTACTTC.

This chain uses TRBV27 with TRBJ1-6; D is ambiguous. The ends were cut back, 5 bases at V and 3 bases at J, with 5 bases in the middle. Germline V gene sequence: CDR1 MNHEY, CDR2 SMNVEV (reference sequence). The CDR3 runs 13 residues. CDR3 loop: CASSPHYNSPLHF. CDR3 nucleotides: TGTGCCAGCAGTCCCCACTATAATTCACCCCTCCACTTT.

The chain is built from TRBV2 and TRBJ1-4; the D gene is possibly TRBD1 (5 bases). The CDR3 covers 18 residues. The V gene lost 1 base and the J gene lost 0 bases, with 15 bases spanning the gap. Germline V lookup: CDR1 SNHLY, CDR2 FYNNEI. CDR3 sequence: CASSEVQGTRATNEKLFF. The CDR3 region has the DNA TGTGCCAGCAGTGAAGTACAAGGAACCAGGGCAACTAATGAAAAACTGTTTTTT.

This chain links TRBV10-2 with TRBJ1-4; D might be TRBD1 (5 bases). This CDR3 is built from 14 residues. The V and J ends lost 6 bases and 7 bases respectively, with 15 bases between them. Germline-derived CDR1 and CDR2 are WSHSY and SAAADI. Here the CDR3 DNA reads TGCGCCAGCAGACCGGGACCCATCGGTGAAAAACTGTTTTTT. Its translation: CASRPGPIGEKLFF.

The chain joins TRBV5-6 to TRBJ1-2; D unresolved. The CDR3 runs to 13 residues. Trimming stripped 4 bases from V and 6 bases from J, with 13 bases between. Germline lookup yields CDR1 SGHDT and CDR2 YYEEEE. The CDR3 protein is CASSGAMGNGYTF. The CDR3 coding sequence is TGTGCCAGCAGCGGAGCCATGGGAAATGGCTACACCTTC.